The 16 T cell receptor beta chains reported below all come from one sample, sequenced in a study of shared clonotypes between healthy human individuals. Measured with immunoSEQ multiplex PCR; TCRdb has only the in-frame clones, and not every one. The sample comprises over 950,000 clones, approximately 80% of which are singletons, and 0.89% rests with the top ten. Specimen: memory CD4+ T cells from PBMCs. Subset reported: CD45RA-negative fraction. These receptors came from a man aged 18 to 30 in good health. Some clones in this sample may be carry-over from other donors' samples.

This chain joins TRBV2 and TRBJ1-2; no clear D gene. V was cut by 6 bases and J by 2 bases, with 16 bases left in between. This CDR3 comprises 15 residues. Germline V gene sequence: CDR1 SNHLY, CDR2 FYNNEI. CDR3 region: CASSAQQGINYGYTF. The CDR3 nucleotides are TGTGCCAGCAGCGCCCAACAAGGGATAAACTATGGCTACACCTTC.

The gene calls are TRBV7-2 and TRBJ2-1; D may be TRBD1 or TRBD2 (5 bases each). Looked up from germline, CDR1 is SGHTA and CDR2 is FQGNSA. The CDR3 is made up of 15 amino acids. V lost 5 bases to trimming and J lost 0 bases, with 11 bases between them. CDR3 bases: TGTGCCAGCAGCGACGGGACGGCCTCCTACAATGAGCAGTTCTTC. Translated, it gives CASSDGTASYNEQFF.

The chain combines TRBV5-1 with TRBJ2-5; 14 bases line up with TRBD2. The V gene's germline CDR1 is SGHRS and CDR2 YFSETQ. The J segment lost 4 bases and the V segment lost 4 bases, leaving 6 bases of the junction unmatched. The CDR3 consists of 16 residues. CDR3 protein: CASSRGTSGSAETQYF. The DNA of the CDR3 is TGCGCCAGCAGCCGAGGGACTAGCGGGAGCGCAGAGACCCAGTACTTC.

This rearrangement joins TRBV27 to TRBJ1-1; TRBD1 agrees at 8 bases. This CDR3 has 15 amino acids. V was clipped by 6 bases and J by 5 bases; unmatched bases: 11. Germline CDR1 MNHEY, CDR2 SMNVEV (reference sequence). The DNA of the CDR3 is TGTGCCAGCAGCCCTCTCCGGGACAGGCGGACTGAAGCTTTCTTT. It encodes CASSPLRDRRTEAFF.

This clone was seen only a few times. This chain uses TRBV10-3 with TRBJ1-4, with D maybe TRBD1 (5 bases). Per the germline V gene, CDR1 is ENHRY and CDR2 is SYGVKD. V was clipped by 3 bases and J by 10 bases, with 12 bases between them. There are 13 residues in the CDR3. The CDR3 DNA sequence: TGTGCCATCAGTGATGAGGGGCAAGGAAAACTGTTTTTT. Its protein is CAISDEGQGKLFF.

There are a few counts of this clone. The chain has TRBV7-9 and TRBJ1-2; the D gene is possibly TRBD1 (6 bases). Per the germline V gene, CDR1 is SEHNR and CDR2 is FQNEAQ (reference sequence). The germline V and J ends were trimmed by 5 bases and 7 bases, with 17 bases remaining between them. The CDR3 spans 14 residues. CDR3 bases: TGTGCCAGCAGCCCTTTATTGGGGGCCATTGGCTACACCTTC. Translation gives CASSPLLGAIGYTF.

This clone was found a few times. The CDR3 reads CASRISGSSNTGELFF. CDR3 bases: TGTGCCAGCAGGATCAGCGGGAGTTCGAACACCGGGGAGCTGTTTTTT. The chain carries TRBV5-4 and TRBJ2-2; 8 bases fit TRBD2. This CDR3 is 16 amino acids long. Trimming at V came to 5 bases and at J to 0 bases, leaving 6 bases not matched to a gene. Germline V gene lookup returns CDR1 SGHNT and CDR2 YYREEE (reference sequence).

The chain joins TRBV28 to TRBJ2-2; tentative D call: TRBD2 (7 bases). Germline loops: CDR1 MDHEN, CDR2 SYDVKM. This CDR3 contains 15 residues. V was shortened by 2 bases and J by 3 bases, with 10 bases between the two germline ends. The CDR3 nucleotides read TGTGCCAGCAGTTTACAGGGGAGGGACACCGGGGAGCTGTTTTTT. It codes for CASSLQGRDTGELFF.

V usage is TRBV28 and J usage is TRBJ2-2, with TRBD1 matching 12 bases. The CDR3 runs to 17 residues. From germline, CDR1 is MDHEN and CDR2 SYDVKM. V trimming: 4 bases; J trimming: 4 bases; junction bases outside the gene matches: 7. The CDR3 nucleotides are TGTGCCAGCAGTTCCCGGGACAGGGGGCAGGTCACCGGGGAGCTGTTTTTT. Translating it yields CASSSRDRGQVTGELFF.

The V gene is TRBV6-1, the J gene TRBJ2-3; 11 bases are shared with TRBD1. V was pared by 1 base and J by 4 bases, with 1 base of the junction left unmatched. The V gene's germline CDR1 is MNHNS and CDR2 SASEGT. The CDR3 length is 15 residues. CDR3 region: CASSEGTGGADTQYF. CDR3 in DNA: TGTGCCAGCAGTGAAGGGACAGGGGGCGCAGATACGCAGTATTTT.

The chain couples TRBV19 to TRBJ1-5; 8 nucleotides line up with TRBD1. Per germline, CDR1 LNHDA and CDR2 SQIVND (reference sequence). CDR3 length: 16 residues. J lost 5 bases, V lost 1 base, and 7 bases had no gene match. The CDR3 bases are TGTGCCAGTAGTATAGGGACAGGGAGGTGGGATCAGCCCCAGCATTTT. The encoded protein is CASSIGTGRWDQPQHF.

The V and J genes are TRBV7-2 and TRBJ1-3; D is unclear. This CDR3 comprises 15 residues. The germline V gene encodes CDR1 SGHTA and CDR2 FQGNSA. V was shortened by 4 bases and J by 4 bases, with 14 bases between the two germline ends. CDR3 nucleotides: TGTGCCAGCAGCTCCCGGGGAGACTACGGAAACACCATATATTTT. It codes for CASSSRGDYGNTIYF.

As to this clone: A far larger clone is off by one base, so a read error is likely. The sample holds other DNA sequences that translate to the same CDR3. The gene calls are TRBV2 and TRBJ2-7; the match to TRBD2 covers 8 bases. The V gene's germline CDR1 is SNHLY and CDR2 FYNNEI. The CDR3 is 15 residues long. The CDR3 region is CASSDVTSGSYEQYF. CDR3 coding DNA: TGTGCCAGTAGTGACGTCACTAGCGGCTCCTACGAGCAGTACTTC.

This clone has a handful of counts. The rearrangement uses TRBV4-2 and TRBJ2-3; 10 bases line up with TRBD2. The V gene end was trimmed by 4 bases and the J gene end by 0 bases; junction bases not matched to a gene: 1. Germline V gene sequence: CDR1 LGHNA, CDR2 YNFKEQ. The CDR3 contains 15 residues. CDR3 sequence: CASSPTSGSTDTQYF. The DNA of the CDR3 is TGTGCCAGCAGCCCGACTAGCGGGAGCACAGATACGCAGTATTTT.

This rearrangement joins TRBV7-2 to TRBJ1-4; the D gene is possibly TRBD1 (5 bases). The CDR3 sequence is 12 residues long. CDR1 is SGHTA, CDR2 FQGNSA, per germline. V lost 0 bases and J lost 14, with 10 bases in between. Written as DNA, the CDR3 is TGTGCCAGCAGCTTAGCGTGGGGGGGGCTGTTTTTT. Protein: CASSLAWGGLFF. The full variable domain, rest sourced from reference TRBV7-2 and TRBJ1-4, is GAGVSQSPSNKVTEKGKDVELRCDPISGHTALYWYRQSLGQGLEFLIYFQGNSAPDKSGLPSDRFSAERTGGSVSTLTIQRTQQEDSAVYLCASSLAWGGLFFGSGTQLSVL.

The genes are TRBV7-9 and TRBJ1-2; D not certain. CDR1 is SEHNR and CDR2 is FQNEAQ in the germline V gene (reference sequence). The CDR3 has 16 amino acids. V was trimmed by 1 base and J by 4 bases, leaving 16 bases between them. The CDR3 DNA reads TGTGCCAGCAGCTTAGGGTCAGTAGGGTCAGGCTATGGCTACACCTTC. It codes for CASSLGSVGSGYGYTF.